Each of the 27 T cell receptor beta chains below was sequenced from the same sample in a study of chemoradiotherapy in HPV16-positive cancers. Data came from immunoSEQ multiplex PCR; TCRdb stores just in-frame clones and leaves some out. The sample has 25,000 to 35,000 clones, around four fifths seen once. The starting material was blood, obtained from a patient who underwent chemoradiotherapy. The receptor source for this set is a human donor with HPV-associated anogenital cancer.

The CDR3 reads CASSYWGDGYTF. The CDR3, as DNA: TGTGCCAGCAGTTACTGGGGCGATGGCTACACCTTC. The J gene is TRBJ1-2, the V gene TRBV6-5; TRBD1 is a possible D gene (5 bases). Germline lookup yields CDR1 MNHEY and CDR2 SVGAGI. CDR3 length equals 12 residues. Trimming stripped 1 base from V and 6 bases from J, with 6 bases between.

This rearrangement joins TRBV30 to TRBJ1-4; D is undetermined. The CDR3 sequence is 14 residues long. Trimming removed 5 bases from V and 8 bases from J, with 18 bases in between. The germline CDR1 and CDR2 sequences are GTSNPN and SVGIG (reference sequence). The DNA of the CDR3 is TGTGCCTGGGGCCCCCCCTCCAACAGAGAAAAACTGTTTTTT. This translates into CAWGPPSNREKLFF.

The gene calls are TRBV12-5 and TRBJ1-1; unclear D gene. Trimming left V 1 base short and J 0 bases short, with 3 bases between. The germline V gene encodes CDR1 LGHNT and CDR2 FRNRAP. The CDR3 consists of 13 residues. The CDR3 DNA sequence: TGTGCTAGTGGTTTGGGGTTGAACACTGAAGCTTTCTTT. It codes for CASGLGLNTEAFF. The full variable domain, completed using reference TRBV12-5 and TRBJ1-1, is DARVTQTPRHKVTEMGQEVTMRCQPILGHNTVFWYRQTMMQGLELLAYFRNRAPLDDSGMPKDRFSAEMPDATLATLKIQPSEPRDSAVYFCASGLGLNTEAFFGQGTRLTVV.

The chain couples TRBV19 to TRBJ2-2; 8 bases line up with TRBD2. CDR1 is LNHDA and CDR2 is SQIVND in the germline V gene (reference sequence). This CDR3 contains 16 residues. Trimming took 8 bases from V and 5 from J; bases not matched to a gene: 13. The CDR3 nucleotides are TGTGCCAGTGGCCAACGGGGCGGGGGGCCAACCGGGGAGCTGTTTTTT. Protein product: CASGQRGGGPTGELFF.

The J gene is TRBJ2-5, the V gene TRBV19; 8 bases align to TRBD2. V gave up 1 base and J gave up 2 bases; unmatched junction bases: 12. This CDR3 has 18 amino acids. Germline CDR1 reads LNHDA; CDR2 reads SQIVND (reference sequence). For the CDR3, the DNA is TGTGCCAGTAGTATAGGGGGATTTGCGGGGGGTCTTCAAGAGACCCAGTACTTC. It codes for CASSIGGFAGGLQETQYF.

The genes are TRBV27 and TRBJ1-1, with 8 bases matching TRBD1. Germline V gene lookup returns CDR1 MNHEY and CDR2 SMNVEV (reference sequence). Trimming cost V 5 bases and J 2 bases; bases outside gene matches: 4. This CDR3 contains 14 residues. CDR3 in amino acids: CASSTGQANTEAFF. Written as DNA, the CDR3 is TGTGCCAGCAGTACGGGACAGGCAAACACTGAAGCTTTCTTT.

This sequence joins TRBV27 and TRBJ1-2, with 7 bases identical to TRBD1. The V gene end was trimmed by 6 bases and the J gene end by 0 bases; junction bases not matched to a gene: 7. The CDR3 contains 15 residues. Germline V gene lookup returns CDR1 MNHEY and CDR2 SMNVEV (reference sequence). CDR3 coding DNA: TGTGCCAGCAGCCCTACAGGGGCCTCTAACTATGGCTACACCTTC. This encodes CASSPTGASNYGYTF.

The CDR3 nucleotides are TGTGCCAGCAGTTTAACGTCGGGACTGGGGGGATCCGAGCAGTACTTC. Translated, it gives CASSLTSGLGGSEQYF. V gene TRBV6-5 combines with J gene TRBJ2-5, with a weak D call TRBD2 (6 bases). The assigned J gene may be wrong: the sequence end matches TRBJ2-7 better. Germline V gene sequence: CDR1 MNHEY, CDR2 SVGAGI. This CDR3 contains 16 residues.

The chain joins TRBV6-1 to TRBJ1-3, with D perhaps matching TRBD1 (6 bases). Germline CDR1 reads MNHNS; CDR2 reads SASEGT. This CDR3 is built from 15 residues. V was shortened by 5 bases and J by 2 bases, with 13 bases between the two germline ends. This CDR3 reads CASSKGGQPGNTIYF. DNA for the CDR3: TGTGCCAGCAGTAAGGGGGGACAACCTGGAAACACCATATATTTT.

The gene calls are TRBV5-1 and TRBJ2-4; 11 nucleotides match TRBD2. The CDR3 sequence is 15 residues long. Germline V gene lookup returns CDR1 SGHRS and CDR2 YFSETQ. V lost 5 bases, J lost 7 bases, and 8 bases stayed unmatched. In nucleotides, the CDR3 is TGCGCCAGCAGTCATAGCGGGGGGGCCCCGAACATTCAGTACTTC. Protein sequence: CASSHSGGAPNIQYF.

V and J are TRBV29-1 and TRBJ1-2, with a tentative D call TRBD1 (5 bases). Between the trimmed V and J ends, which lost 7 bases and 2 bases, there was a span of 8 bases. Germline V CDR1 and CDR2: SQVTM, ANQGSEA. The CDR3 extends over 11 amino acids. The DNA of the CDR3 is TGCAGCGGGGACGGGAACTATGGCTACACCTTC. It codes for CSGDGNYGYTF.

The V call is TRBV9, the J call TRBJ1-2; D possibly corresponds to TRBD1 (5 bases). The CDR3 contains 20 residues. The V and J ends lost 0 bases and 0 bases respectively, with 24 bases between them. Germline V gives CDR1 SGDLS, CDR2 YYNGEE. The CDR3 DNA reads as TGTGCCAGCAGCGTAGCCCCAGCAGGGATAAGAACTGGTGCTAACTATGGCTACACCTTC. Translated: CASSVAPAGIRTGANYGYTF.

The chain is built from TRBV5-5 and TRBJ1-2, with D tentatively TRBD1 (5 bases). Germline V gene lookup returns CDR1 SGHKS and CDR2 YYEKEE (reference sequence). The CDR3 is made up of 15 amino acids. The V end lost 1 base, the J end lost 5 bases, and 15 bases lay between the germline ends. The CDR3 nucleotides read TGTGCCAGCAGCTTGTTATATCCGGGGGGGTATGGCTACACCTTC. Translating gives CASSLLYPGGYGYTF.

The V gene is TRBV7-9, the J gene TRBJ2-3, with TRBD2 as a possible D gene (6 bases). Germline CDR1 SEHNR, CDR2 FQNEAQ (reference sequence). The germline V and J ends were trimmed by 6 bases and 3 bases, with 19 bases remaining between them. The CDR3 is 16 residues long. Here the CDR3 reads CASRSGGAGPTDTQYF. The CDR3 DNA sequence: TGTGCCAGCAGGTCAGGAGGGGCAGGGCCGACAGATACGCAGTATTTT.

In DNA form, the CDR3 reads TGTGCCACCAGCAGGCACCGCTTGGAGACAGGGATTAGCAATCAGCCCCAGCATTTT. Its protein is CATSRHRLETGISNQPQHF. The J gene is TRBJ1-5, the V gene TRBV15, with 7 nucleotides matching TRBD1. This CDR3 has 19 amino acids. With V trimmed by 3 bases and J by 0 bases, 14 bases remained unmatched. CDR1 LNHNV and CDR2 YYDKDF come from the germline V gene (reference sequence).

This clone appeared a single time. V and J are TRBV6-1 and TRBJ2-7, with 9 positions matching TRBD1. The trim removed 0 bases at V and 3 bases at J, leaving 3 bases unmatched. Germline V gives CDR1 MNHNS, CDR2 SASEGT. The CDR3 runs to 15 residues. CDR3 in DNA: TGTGCCAGCAGTGAAGCTCCGGGACAGGGCTACGAGCAGTACGTC. This translates into CASSEAPGQGYEQYV.

This clone was picked up a small number of times. Other nucleotide sequences from this sample produce the same CDR3. V gene TRBV9 combines with J gene TRBJ1-5; D ambiguous. Trimming removed 0 bases at V and 1 base at J, with 5 bases between. CDR3 size: 14 residues. Looked up from germline, CDR1 is SGDLS and CDR2 is YYNGEE. DNA of the CDR3: TGTGCCAGCAGCGTAGGTGGCAGCAATCAGCCCCAGCATTTT. It translates to CASSVGGSNQPQHF.

The V gene is TRBV4-2, the J gene TRBJ1-3, with D maybe TRBD1 (5 bases). The CDR3 extends over 16 amino acids. V dropped 8 bases and J dropped 3 bases, with 20 bases sitting between them. From germline, CDR1 is LGHNA and CDR2 YNFKEQ. This CDR3 is CASGSTWRGDGNTIYF. As DNA, the CDR3 is TGTGCCAGCGGCTCAACTTGGAGGGGCGATGGAAACACCATATATTTT.

The CDR3 is CASSLPGPGRGNTIYF. The CDR3 region has the DNA TGTGCCAGCAGTTTACCCGGACCGGGGAGGGGAAACACCATATATTTT. J is TRBJ1-3 and V is TRBV28, with D uncertain. Per germline, CDR1 MDHEN and CDR2 SYDVKM. The CDR3 covers 16 residues. V was cut by 2 bases and J by 4 bases, with 15 bases left in between. The whole variable domain, remainder taken from reference TRBV28 and TRBJ1-3, is DVKVTQSSRYLVKRTGEKVFLECVQDMDHENMFWYRQDPGLGLRLIYFSYDVKMKEKGDIPEGYSVSREKKERFSLILESASTNQTSMYLCASSLPGPGRGNTIYFGEGSWLTVV.

V is TRBV11-3 and J is TRBJ2-7; TRBD2 might be the D (6 bases). CDR3 size: 13 residues. The V end lost 5 bases, the J end lost 7 bases, and 15 bases lay between the germline ends. The germline gives CDR1 SGHNT, CDR2 YENEEA. The CDR3 coding sequence is TGTGCCAGCAGCAACCCGGGACTGGTAGAGCAGTACGTC. Protein sequence: CASSNPGLVEQYV.

The rearrangement joins TRBV6-1 to TRBJ1-3; D call uncertain. Germline V gives CDR1 MNHNS, CDR2 SASEGT. The CDR3 covers 16 residues. V lost 0 bases and J lost 0, with 9 bases in between. The CDR3 bases are TGTGCCAGCAGTGAAGCGCTGAGAAGCTCTGGAAACACCATATATTTT. Its protein is CASSEALRSSGNTIYF.

This clone was seen a few times. The chain combines TRBV6-1 with TRBJ1-1; no firm D call. Germline lookup yields CDR1 MNHNS and CDR2 SASEGT. V lost 6 bases and J lost 1, with 6 bases in between. This CDR3 region has 12 residues. CDR3 amino acids: CASRQKNTEAFF. In DNA form, the CDR3 reads TGTGCCAGCAGACAGAAGAACACTGAAGCTTTCTTT.

V gene TRBV2 combines with J gene TRBJ1-1; 11 bases map to TRBD1. V shed 2 bases and J 3 bases; nucleotides not matched to a gene: 2. Per germline, CDR1 SNHLY and CDR2 FYNNEI. The CDR3 is 15 residues long. CDR3 nucleotides: TGTGCCAGCAGTGAAAGGGACAGGGGGTACACTGAAGCTTTCTTT. Encoded protein: CASSERDRGYTEAFF.

This clone was seen just once. V usage is TRBV4-1 and J usage is TRBJ1-4; 11 bases fit TRBD1. Losses at the gene ends were 0 bases for V and 7 bases for J; bases not matched to a gene: 1. Germline V gene data show CDR1 as MGHRA and CDR2 as YSYEKL. This CDR3 spans 15 amino acids. CDR3 loop: CASSQEGQGGEKLFF. The DNA of the CDR3 is TGCGCCAGCAGCCAAGAGGGACAGGGGGGTGAAAAACTGTTTTTT.

The chain couples TRBV18 to TRBJ1-3, with 8 positions matching TRBD1. This CDR3 region has 16 residues. Looked up from germline, CDR1 is KGHSH and CDR2 is LQKENI. With 6 bases clipped from V and 0 bases from J, the junction kept 7 bases outside the gene matches. The CDR3 loop is CASSQGTGSSGNTIYF. In DNA, the CDR3 is TGTGCCAGCTCTCAAGGGACAGGATCCTCTGGAAACACCATATATTTT. Variable domain in full (rest from reference TRBV18 and TRBJ1-3): NAGVMQNPRHLVRRRGQEARLRCSPMKGHSHVYWYRQLPEEGLKFMVYLQKENIIDESGMPKERFSAEFPKEGPSILRIQQVVRGDSAAYFCASSQGTGSSGNTIYFGEGSWLTVV.

This clone was observed once. This sequence joins TRBV30 and TRBJ1-6, with TRBD1 as a possible D gene (5 bases). The CDR3 contains 13 residues. The V end lost 2 bases, the J end lost 7 bases, and 9 bases lay between the germline ends. In germline, CDR1 is GTSNPN, CDR2 SVGIG (reference sequence). CDR3 sequence: CAWSTGDNSPLHF. The CDR3 region has the DNA TGTGCCTGGAGTACCGGGGACAATTCACCCCTCCACTTT.

This chain connects TRBV27 to TRBJ1-2; D possibly corresponds to TRBD1 (6 bases). V gave up 4 bases and J gave up 2 bases, with 14 bases separating them. This CDR3 has 15 amino acids. CDR1 and CDR2 from the germline V gene are MNHEY and SMNVEV (reference sequence). CDR3 coding DNA: TGTGCCAGCAGTTCATCGACAGGAGCCAACTATGGCTACACCTTC. Its translation is CASSSSTGANYGYTF.